This TCR beta chain is drawn from a study of blood T cell repertoires in COVID-19. Background on the study: The origin of the acute and convalescent COVID-19 samples was the United States, Italy and Spain. In each case, the material was cDNA or gDNA derived from T cells, B-cell-depleted T cells, or PBMCs.

Germline CDR1 SQVTM, CDR2 ANQGSEA. This CDR3 region has 16 residues. Trimming cost V 4 bases and J 0 bases; bases outside gene matches: 9. In the source study's methods: Estimation of nucleated cell counts relied on the amplification of reference gene primers. Generated by immunoSEQ multiplex PCR, the TCRdb table keeps only in-frame clones and is missing some. The V and J calls and clone size are taken from that table; D and trimming were inferred from the DNA. This repertoire shows some 93,000 clones, 65% to 90% found once; its top ten account for about 3.8%. This clonotype originated in a man between 60 and 70 years old with acute or convalescent COVID-19. The sequenced material came from peripheral blood. The V gene is TRBV29-1, the J gene TRBJ2-3, with 8 bases lining up with TRBD2. CDR3 sequence (DNA): TGCAGCGTTGTCCCCCCCAGCGGGAGAAGCACAGATACGCAGTATTTT. It encodes CSVVPPSGRSTDTQYF.